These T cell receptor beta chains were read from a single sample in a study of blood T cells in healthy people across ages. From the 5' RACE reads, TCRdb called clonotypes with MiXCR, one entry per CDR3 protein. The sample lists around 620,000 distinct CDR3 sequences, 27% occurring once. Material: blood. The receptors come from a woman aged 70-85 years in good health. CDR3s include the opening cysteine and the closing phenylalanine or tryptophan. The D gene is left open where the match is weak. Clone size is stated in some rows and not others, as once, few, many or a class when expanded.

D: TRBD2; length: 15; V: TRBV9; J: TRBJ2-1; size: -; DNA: TGTGCCAGCAGCGTAGGACTAGCGGGGGACCATGAGCAGTTCTTC; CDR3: CASSVGLAGDHEQFF
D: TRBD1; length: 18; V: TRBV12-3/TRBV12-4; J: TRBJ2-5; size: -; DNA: TGTGCCAGCAGTCTTGGAGGTTGGGGACAGGGAAGATTTGAGACCCAGTACTTC; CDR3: CASSLGGWGQGRFETQYF
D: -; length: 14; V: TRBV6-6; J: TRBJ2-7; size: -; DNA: TGTGCCAGCATCTCTACGGTCGGGGGCTACGAGCAGTACTTC; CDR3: CASISTVGGYEQYF
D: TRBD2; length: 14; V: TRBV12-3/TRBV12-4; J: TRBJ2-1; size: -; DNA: TGTGCCGTATCTAGGACTAGCGGGTCCCAAGAGCAGTTCTTC; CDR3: CAVSRTSGSQEQFF
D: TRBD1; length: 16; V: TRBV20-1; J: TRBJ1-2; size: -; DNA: TGCAGTGCCCCTCGAGGGAGACAGGGTACTAACTATGGCTACACCTTC; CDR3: CSAPRGRQGTNYGYTF
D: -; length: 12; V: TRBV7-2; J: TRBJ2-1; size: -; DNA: TGTGCCAGCAGCTTTGAGATAGGTGAGCAGTTCTTC; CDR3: CASSFEIGEQFF
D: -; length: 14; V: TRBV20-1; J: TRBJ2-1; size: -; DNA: TGCAGTGCTCCCAACAGAGTCTCCCTCAATGAGCAGTTCTTC; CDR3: CSAPNRVSLNEQFF
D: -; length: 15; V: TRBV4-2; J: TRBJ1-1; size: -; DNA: TGTGCCAGCAGCCAAGGAGGTTTCGAGGGGGCTGAAGCTTTCTTT; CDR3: CASSQGGFEGAEAFF
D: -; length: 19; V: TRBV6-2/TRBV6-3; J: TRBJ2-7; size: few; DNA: TGTGCCAGCAGTTACGGTCGGGAATTCTTGACAGAGACTTCCTACGAGCAGTACTTC; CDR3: CASSYGREFLTETSYEQYF
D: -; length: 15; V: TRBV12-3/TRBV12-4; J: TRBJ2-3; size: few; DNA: TGTGCCAGCAGTTTATCCTTAGCGGCCACAGATACGCAGTATTTT; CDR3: CASSLSLAATDTQYF
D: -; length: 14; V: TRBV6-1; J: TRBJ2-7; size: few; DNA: TGTGCCAGCAGTGAACCCACAGAGCCTCCCGAGCAGTACTTC; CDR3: CASSEPTEPPEQYF
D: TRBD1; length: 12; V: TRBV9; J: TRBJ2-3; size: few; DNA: TGTGCCAGCTCCAGGGGGTCAGATACGCAGTATTTT; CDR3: CASSRGSDTQYF
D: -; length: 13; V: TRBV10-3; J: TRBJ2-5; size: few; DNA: TGTGCCATCAGTCAGGGACTTCAAGAGACCCAGTACTTC; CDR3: CAISQGLQETQYF
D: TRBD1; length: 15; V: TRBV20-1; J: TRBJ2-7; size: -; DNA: TGCAGTGCTAGAGACCGGGACAGGGGACACTACGAGCAGTACTTC; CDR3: CSARDRDRGHYEQYF
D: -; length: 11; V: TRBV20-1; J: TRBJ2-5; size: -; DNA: TGCAGTGCTCCCCAGGGTGAGACCCAGTACTTC; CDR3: CSAPQGETQYF
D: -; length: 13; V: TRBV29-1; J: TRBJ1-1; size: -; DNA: TGCAGCGTTGAAGATCAACAGGGCACTGAAGCTTTCTTT; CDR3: CSVEDQQGTEAFF
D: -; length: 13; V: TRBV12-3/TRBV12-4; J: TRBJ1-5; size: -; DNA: TGTGCCAGCAGTCGGGACCGCCTTTGGCCCCAGCATTTT; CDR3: CASSRDRLWPQHF
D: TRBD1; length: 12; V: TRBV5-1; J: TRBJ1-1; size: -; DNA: TGCGCCAGCAGCTTGGAGGCAGGGGGAGCTTTCTTT; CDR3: CASSLEAGGAFF
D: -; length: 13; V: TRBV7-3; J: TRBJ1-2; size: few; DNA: TGTGCCAGCAGCCTATTCGGACAGTGGGGCTACACCTTC; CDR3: CASSLFGQWGYTF
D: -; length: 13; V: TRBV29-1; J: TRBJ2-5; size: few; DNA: TGCAGCGTTGGTGGGGGCCACCAAGAGACCCAGTACTTC; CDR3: CSVGGGHQETQYF
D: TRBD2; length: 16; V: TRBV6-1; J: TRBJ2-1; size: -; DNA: TGTGCCAGCAGTCTCCTACTAGCGAGCTCCTACAATGAGCAGTTCTTC; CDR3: CASSLLLASSYNEQFF
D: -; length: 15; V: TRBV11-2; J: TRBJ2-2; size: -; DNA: TGTGCCAGCAGAACCCGGGGCTTGGGCACCGGGGAGCTGTTTTTT; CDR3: CASRTRGLGTGELFF
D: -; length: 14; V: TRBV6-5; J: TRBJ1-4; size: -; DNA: TGTGCCAGCAGTCGAGGGCCCGGAGGGGAAAAACTGTTTTTT; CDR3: CASSRGPGGEKLFF
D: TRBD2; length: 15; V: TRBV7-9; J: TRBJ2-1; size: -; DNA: TGTGCCAGCAGCCCACGGGGCGCTAGCGGGAATGAGCAGTTCTTC; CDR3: CASSPRGASGNEQFF
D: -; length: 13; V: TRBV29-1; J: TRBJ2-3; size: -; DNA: TGCAGCGTGGTCAGACCGAGCACAGATACGCAGTATTTT; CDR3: CSVVRPSTDTQYF
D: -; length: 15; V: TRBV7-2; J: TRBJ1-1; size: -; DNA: TGTGCCAGCAGACCGGGCCTTCACATGAACACTGAAGCTTTCTTT; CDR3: CASRPGLHMNTEAFF
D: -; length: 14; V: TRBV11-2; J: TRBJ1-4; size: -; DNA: TGTGCCAGCAGCCCCTACAAGGGTAATGAAAAACTGTTTTTT; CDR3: CASSPYKGNEKLFF
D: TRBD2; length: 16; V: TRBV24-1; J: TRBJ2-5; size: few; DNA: TGTGCCACCAGTGACGGCCTAGCGGGGGACCTAGAGACCCAGTACTTC; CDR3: CATSDGLAGDLETQYF
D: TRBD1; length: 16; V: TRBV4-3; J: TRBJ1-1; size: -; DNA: TGCGCCAGCAGCCAAGAAGCCGGGACAGGGGTAGCTGAAGCTTTCTTT; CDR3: CASSQEAGTGVAEAFF
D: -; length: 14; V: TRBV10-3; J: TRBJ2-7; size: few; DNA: TGTGCCATCAGTCACGGTGTAGGGCAAGAGTCCCAGTACTTC; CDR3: CAISHGVGQESQYF